This TCR beta chain was captured in a study of shared clonotypes between healthy human individuals. A word on this clone: Its antigen is currently unknown.

Between the trimmed V and J ends, which lost 8 bases and 3 bases, there was a span of 13 bases. The CDR3 is 14 residues long. The germline V gene encodes CDR1 MNHEY and CDR2 SMNVEV (reference sequence). General study findings and limits: The researchers took only blood, and tissue repertoires probably look different.

Here immunoSEQ multiplex PCR was the method, and the copy in TCRdb shows in-frame clones only, minus some. The data hold over a million clones, with around 78% observed a single time. Source material: memory CD4+ T cells from PBMCs. Regarding subset: CD45RA-negative fraction. The rearrangement uses TRBV27 and TRBJ2-2; D is ambiguous. The TCR originated in a man aged 18 to 29 in good health. Some clones in this sample may be carry-over from other donors' samples. The CDR3 region is CASLPRLDTGELFF. Here the CDR3 DNA reads TGTGCCAGCTTACCCCGGTTGGACACCGGGGAGCTGTTTTTT.